This entry is about one TCR beta chain. Sequenced by immunoSEQ multiplex PCR; TCRdb stores in-frame clones only, minus some. The sample lists hundreds of thousands of clones, approximately 90% occurring once. Germline CDR1 is LNHNV and CDR2 is YYDKDF (reference sequence). V lost 5 bases and J lost 2; bases outside the gene matches: 15. The CDR3 is made up of 17 amino acids. This record belongs to a study of shared T cell receptors in the human thymus. These records were also assigned to another study, of human thymus T cells. That work adds: The study used thymus tissue resected during corrective heart surgery.

The chain carries TRBV15 and TRBJ2-7; TRBD1 matches 7 bases. The receptor comes from a boy younger than two with a congenital heart defect. The sequenced sample was thymocytes. CDR3 protein: CATSGARGFSRAYEQYF. CDR3 in DNA: TGTGCCACCAGCGGCGCCAGGGGGTTTTCAAGGGCCTACGAGCAGTACTTC.